One sample yielded the 18 T cell receptor beta chains listed below, sequenced in a study of identical twins. MiXCR, applied by TCRdb to the 5' RACE reads, yields one record per CDR3 protein. The sample includes about 190,000 distinct CDR3 sequences, 15% to 20% of them seen just once. These data were also filed under a second study, of T cells expressing NK-cell markers.

What was sequenced was CD8+ T cells sorted from blood. The receptors come from a woman aged 18-29 years in good health.

The genes are TRBV4-3 and TRBJ2-7; D is ambiguous. The V gene lost 0 bases and the J gene lost 3 bases, with 12 bases spanning the gap. Germline V gene sequence: CDR1 LGHNA, CDR2 YSLEER. The CDR3 extends over 15 amino acids. The CDR3 region is CASSQDDNRIYEQYF. The CDR3 DNA reads TGCGCCAGCAGCCAAGATGACAACAGAATCTACGAGCAGTACTTC.

The sample holds many counts of this clonotype. The chain links TRBV10-3 to TRBJ2-7; D uncertain. Trimming pared 4 bases from V and 6 bases from J, leaving 7 bases between. The CDR3 runs 11 residues. Germline V gives CDR1 ENHRY, CDR2 SYGVKD. CDR3 DNA: TGTGCCATCAGTGGACCCCTCGAGCAGTACTTC. Translating gives CAISGPLEQYF.

In this sample, this clonotype turned up many times. The chain links TRBV7-2 to TRBJ2-3, with TRBD2 matching 7 bases. The germline CDR1 and CDR2 sequences are SGHTA and FQGNSA. V shed 6 bases and J 2 bases; nucleotides not matched to a gene: 11. The CDR3 sequence is 16 residues long. Here the CDR3 reads CASRRWEGGYTDTQYF. CDR3 in DNA: TGTGCCAGCAGACGATGGGAGGGAGGCTACACAGATACGCAGTATTTT.

The V call is TRBV13, the J call TRBJ2-3, with TRBD1 matching over 7 bases. CDR3 length equals 12 residues. Losses at the gene ends were 6 bases for V and 8 bases for J; bases not matched to a gene: 5. Per the germline V gene, CDR1 is PRHDT and CDR2 is FYEKMQ (reference sequence). Written as DNA, the CDR3 is TGTGCCAGCAGTCACAGGGGTGGTACGCAGTATTTT. Translation gives CASSHRGGTQYF.

This chain uses TRBV29-1 with TRBJ2-5; no definite D call. V shed 3 bases and J shed 2 bases, with 13 bases lying between them. The CDR3 is made up of 14 amino acids. Germline V gene lookup returns CDR1 SQVTM and CDR2 ANQGSEA. The CDR3 protein is CSVEPRGKQETQYF. The CDR3 nucleotides read TGCAGCGTTGAGCCGAGAGGAAAACAAGAGACCCAGTACTTC. The complete variable domain, with remaining parts taken from reference TRBV29-1 and TRBJ2-5, reads SAVISQKPSRDICQRGTSLTIQCQVDSQVTMMFWYRQQPGQSLTLIATANQGSEATYESGFVIDKFPISRPNLTFSTLTVSNMSPEDSSIYLCSVEPRGKQETQYFGPGTRLLVL.

The V and J genes are TRBV29-1 and TRBJ2-1; TRBD2 is a possible D gene (5 bases). The CDR3 has 14 residues. Trimming took 7 bases from V and 6 from J, leaving 19 bases between them. CDR1 is SQVTM, CDR2 ANQGSEA, per germline. CDR3 in amino acids: CSAPGLAGGNEQFF. The DNA of the CDR3 is TGCAGCGCACCGGGATTGGCAGGTGGCAATGAGCAGTTCTTC.

The V gene is TRBV6-2 or TRBV6-3, the J gene TRBJ2-5; a weak D match, TRBD2 (5 bases). The CDR3 consists of 14 residues. V lost 8 bases and J lost 4, with 17 bases in between. Germline CDR1 reads MNHEY; CDR2 reads SVGEGT. CDR3: CASRGEGIRETQYF. CDR3 in DNA: TGTGCCAGCCGGGGAGAAGGGATTAGAGAGACCCAGTACTTC.

The chain employs TRBV10-3 and TRBJ2-5, with D possibly TRBD1 on 6 matching bases. The CDR3 contains 14 residues. The germline V gene encodes CDR1 ENHRY and CDR2 SYGVKD. Trimming removed 6 bases from V and 5 bases from J, with 16 bases in between. The chain's CDR3 is CAISPHPGAETQYF. The CDR3 coding sequence is TGTGCCATCAGCCCCCACCCAGGGGCTGAGACCCAGTACTTC.

V is TRBV12-3 or TRBV12-4 and J is TRBJ2-7, with a possible D match to TRBD2 (6 bases). Between the trimmed V and J ends, which lost 2 bases and 2 bases, there was a span of 13 bases. This CDR3 is 15 amino acids long. CDR3 protein: CASSLSASETYEQYF. CDR3 nucleotide sequence: TGTGCCAGCAGTTTAAGCGCTAGCGAGACCTACGAGCAGTACTTC.

This clonotype has more than one count but fewer than ten. The rearrangement joins TRBV13 to TRBJ2-5; TRBD2 matches 7 bases. The length of the CDR3 is 16 residues. Trimming took 4 bases from V and 4 from J; bases not matched to a gene: 12. Germline V gene lookup returns CDR1 PRHDT and CDR2 FYEKMQ (reference sequence). The CDR3 here is CASSSPQAGTGETQYF. CDR3 DNA sequence: TGTGCCAGCAGCTCCCCTCAAGCGGGAACGGGAGAGACCCAGTACTTC.

CDR3 in DNA: TGTGCCATCAACCCCGGACCTAGCGGAGCCTACGAGCAGTACTTC. Its protein is CAINPGPSGAYEQYF. This chain links TRBV10-3 with TRBJ2-7; 7 nucleotides match TRBD2. This CDR3 spans 15 amino acids. The germline CDR1 and CDR2 sequences are ENHRY and SYGVKD. V lost 7 bases and J lost 2; bases outside the gene matches: 11.

V is TRBV5-6 and J is TRBJ2-1, with unresolved D. Per germline, CDR1 SGHDT and CDR2 YYEEEE. The CDR3 extends over 13 amino acids. V lost 5 bases and J 12 bases, leaving 18 bases between the germline ends. CDR3 sequence: CASRLQSVSWQFF. For the CDR3, the DNA is TGTGCCAGCAGGCTTCAATCAGTCTCCTGGCAGTTCTTC.

The genes are TRBV5-6 and TRBJ2-5, with a weak D call TRBD1 (5 bases). The CDR3 runs to 13 residues. Trimming shortened V by 0 bases and J by 3 bases, and 6 bases separated the two germline ends. CDR1 and CDR2 (germline): SGHDT, YYEEEE. The DNA for the CDR3 is TGTGCCAGCAGCTTGGTACAGGAAGAGACCCAGTACTTC. This codes for CASSLVQEETQYF. The whole variable domain, filled in from reference TRBV5-6 and TRBJ2-5, reads DAGVTQSPTHLIKTRGQQVTLRCSPKSGHDTVSWYQQALGQGPQFIFQYYEEEERQRGNFPDRFSGHQFPNYSSELNVNALLLGDSALYLCASSLVQEETQYFGPGTRLLVL.

This clonotype was observed at least ten times. The genes are TRBV4-1 and TRBJ1-1; D is ambiguous. The CDR3 has 15 amino acids. Trimming left V 0 bases short and J 0 bases short, with 8 bases between. Germline values: CDR1 MGHRA, CDR2 YSYEKL. The CDR3 DNA reads TGCGCCAGCAGCCAAGAGCCGAGGATGAACACTGAAGCTTTCTTT. Amino acids: CASSQEPRMNTEAFF.

The chain couples TRBV9 to TRBJ2-2; TRBD1 might be the D (5 bases). This CDR3 comprises 14 residues. In germline, CDR1 is SGDLS, CDR2 YYNGEE. The V gene lost 1 base and the J gene lost 3 bases, with 7 bases spanning the gap. This chain's CDR3 is CASSVSRDTGELFF. The CDR3 nucleotides read TGTGCCAGCAGCGTATCCAGGGACACCGGGGAGCTGTTTTTT.

This clonotype was seen repeatedly, ten times or more. The rearrangement joins TRBV2 to TRBJ2-7, with a weak D call TRBD1 (6 bases). With 3 bases removed from V and 3 bases from J, the gap between germline ends came to 18 bases. Germline-derived CDR1 and CDR2 are SNHLY and FYNNEI. The CDR3 has 16 residues. CDR3 residues: CASSENWSGQLYEQYF. CDR3 nucleotides: TGTGCCAGCAGTGAGAATTGGTCGGGACAACTCTACGAGCAGTACTTC.

This clonotype has only a few counts. The V and J genes are TRBV9 and TRBJ2-7; TRBD1 might be the D (6 bases). Trimming took off 4 bases at V and 1 base at J, with 12 bases between the two ends. This CDR3 region has 14 residues. Germline V gene data show CDR1 as SGDLS and CDR2 as YYNGEE. CDR3 loop: CASSSGVLSYEQYF. The DNA of the CDR3 is TGTGCCAGCAGCTCAGGGGTATTGTCCTACGAGCAGTACTTC.

This clonotype was seen only a few times. The chain combines TRBV7-9 with TRBJ1-6; D is unclear. Germline-derived CDR1 and CDR2 are SEHNR and FQNEAQ (reference sequence). Trimming stripped 7 bases from V and 12 bases from J, with 13 bases between. The CDR3 is 12 residues long. CDR3: CASTVGGQPLHF. The CDR3 nucleotides read TGTGCCAGCACCGTAGGAGGGCAACCCCTCCACTTT. Variable domain in full (rest from reference TRBV7-9 and TRBJ1-6): DTGVSQNPRHKITKRGQNVTFRCDPISEHNRLYWYRQTLGQGPEFLTYFQNEAQLEKSRLLSDRFSAERPKGSFSTLEIQRTEQGDSAMYLCASTVGGQPLHFGNGTRLTVT.